These T cell receptor beta chains were read from a single sample in a study of T cell responses to AZD1222 COVID-19 vaccine. The table came from immunoSEQ multiplex PCR; TCRdb's copy has only in-frame clones and leaves some out. The sample includes more than 65,000 clones, 86% seen only once; the top ten take approximately 7%. The sequences come from peripheral blood, collected on day 0 of AZD1222 vaccination. The receptor source for this set is an adult in good health. CDR3s include the opening cysteine and the closing phenylalanine or tryptophan. D genes are given only for firm matches. A clone size is listed for some rows: how often the clone was seen (once, few, many), or a class if it is expanded.

cdr3_length clone_size j_call d_call v_call cdr3_aa cdr3_nt
15 - TRBJ1-3 TRBD1 TRBV7-3 CASSSTGGAGNTIYF TGTGCCAGCAGTTCCACAGGGGGCGCGGGAAACACCATATATTTT
15 - TRBJ1-4 TRBD1 TRBV5-4 CASSVGTAANEKLFF TGTGCCAGCAGCGTCGGGACAGCCGCTAATGAAAAACTGTTTTTT
13 once TRBJ1-1 - TRBV6-5 CASSPKGGVGAFF TGTGCCAGCAGCCCCAAGGGGGGGGTCGGAGCTTTCTTT
16 - TRBJ2-7 - TRBV6-1 CASSEWVGLGSYEQYF TGTGCCAGCAGTGAATGGGTGGGGCTCGGGTCCTACGAGCAGTACTTC
13 - TRBJ1-1 - TRBV28 CATSKGGVTEAFF TGTGCCACAAGCAAAGGGGGGGTCACTGAAGCTTTCTTT
15 few TRBJ2-1 TRBD2 TRBV5-8 CASSLITGRGNEQFF TGTGCCAGCAGCTTGATCACCGGGAGGGGAAATGAGCAGTTCTTC
13 - TRBJ2-7 - TRBV6-5 CASSPGGSYEQYF TGTGCCAGCAGCCCCGGGGGCTCCTACGAGCAGTACTTC
15 - TRBJ1-5 TRBD1 TRBV28 CASSRGQGGNQPQHF TGTGCCAGCAGCCGGGGACAGGGAGGCAATCAGCCCCAGCATTTT
15 - TRBJ2-7 - TRBV28 CASSSRGGGLHEQYF TGTGCCAGCAGTTCCCGGGGAGGGGGGTTGCACGAGCAGTACTTC
16 few TRBJ2-1 - TRBV28 CASSPPYIIQYNEQFF TGTGCCAGCAGTCCCCCGTATATCATTCAGTACAATGAGCAGTTCTTC
15 - TRBJ2-7 - TRBV28 CASSPGPQVGYEQYF TGTGCCAGCAGTCCGGGGCCCCAGGTCGGATACGAGCAGTACTTC
17 - TRBJ1-5 TRBD1 TRBV19 CASSSGQLDYSNQPQHF TGTGCCAGTAGTTCGGGACAGCTCGATTATAGCAATCAGCCCCAGCATTTT
13 - TRBJ2-5 - TRBV18 CASSGTPQETQYF TGTGCCAGCTCAGGGACACCCCAAGAGACCCAGTACTTC
15 - TRBJ2-1 - TRBV28 CASSFRDGVYNEQFF TGTGCCAGCAGTTTTAGGGACGGAGTATACAATGAGCAGTTCTTC
14 - TRBJ2-7 - TRBV9 CASSVEGRVGEQYF TGTGCCAGCAGCGTAGAGGGCAGGGTCGGGGAGCAGTACTTC
14 few TRBJ2-7 TRBD1 TRBV3-1/TRBV3-2 CASSLRKQGSEQYF TGTGCCAGCAGCCTACGAAAACAGGGGAGCGAGCAGTACTTC
14 - TRBJ1-2 - TRBV6-5 CASSYSRINYGYTF TGTGCCAGCAGTTACTCTAGGATAAACTATGGCTACACCTTC
16 - TRBJ2-2 - TRBV28 CASSFGPGPNTGELFF TGTGCCAGCAGTTTCGGACCGGGACCAAACACCGGGGAGCTGTTTTTT
15 - TRBJ2-6 - TRBV9 CASSRSIEGANVLTF TGTGCCAGCAGCCGTTCTATAGAAGGGGCCAACGTCCTGACTTTC
15 - TRBJ1-1 - TRBV5-1 CASSLGGTLNTEAFF TGCGCCAGCAGCTTGGGGGGAACCCTTAACACTGAAGCTTTCTTT
15 - TRBJ2-2 - TRBV4-2 CASSQGAVRTGELFF TGTGCCAGCAGCCAAGGGGCGGTTCGAACCGGGGAGCTGTTTTTT
13 - TRBJ1-5 - TRBV5-4 CASSFEGNQPQHF TGTGCCAGCAGCTTCGAAGGAAATCAGCCCCAGCATTTT
15 - TRBJ2-7 TRBD1 TRBV28 CASSKPTGSSYEQYF TGTGCCAGCAGTAAACCGACAGGGAGCTCCTACGAGCAGTACTTC
13 - TRBJ1-1 - TRBV25-1 CASSDYRAREAFF TGTGCCAGCAGTGATTACAGGGCACGCGAGGCTTTCTTT
14 - TRBJ1-1 TRBD1 TRBV20-1 CSASRDSGNTEAFF TGCAGTGCTAGTAGGGACAGCGGGAACACTGAAGCTTTCTTT
12 - TRBJ2-2 - TRBV5-6 CASSWSSGELFF TGTGCCAGCAGCTGGTCGTCCGGGGAGCTGTTTTTT
13 few TRBJ1-5 - TRBV7-9 CASSSRKRQPQHF TGTGCCAGCAGCTCCCGGAAGAGGCAGCCCCAGCATTTT
17 - TRBJ1-5 - TRBV19 CASSSALRRDSNQPQHF TGTGCCAGTAGCTCTGCCCTGAGGAGGGATAGCAATCAGCCCCAGCATTTT
13 - TRBJ2-5 - TRBV7-3 CASSKDRQETQYF TGTGCCAGCAGTAAAGACAGACAAGAGACCCAGTACTTC
16 - TRBJ2-3 TRBD1 TRBV11-3 CASSPGTGPSSDTQYF TGTGCCAGCAGCCCCGGGACAGGGCCCTCGAGCGATACGCAGTATTTT
17 once TRBJ2-1 TRBD2 TRBV24-1 CATSGLTRLAGNNEQFF TGTGCCACCAGTGGCCTAACAAGACTAGCGGGGAACAATGAGCAGTTCTTC
20 - TRBJ2-3 TRBD2 TRBV4-1 CARSRRVATSGSSSTDTQYF TGCGCCCGCAGCCGAAGGGTGGCGACTAGCGGCAGCTCTAGCACAGATACGCAGTATTTT
14 - TRBJ2-3 TRBD2 TRBV18 CASSQTSQEDTQYF TGTGCCAGCTCACAGACTAGCCAAGAAGATACGCAGTATTTT
16 few TRBJ1-1 - TRBV28 CASKVYGRSLNTEAFF TGTGCCAGCAAAGTTTATGGACGGTCCCTGAACACTGAAGCTTTCTTT
15 - TRBJ1-4 - TRBV27 CASSLSTGANEKLFF TGTGCCAGCAGTTTATCGACAGGTGCTAATGAAAAACTGTTTTTT
16 once TRBJ1-5 TRBD1 TRBV9 CASSARDRGLNQPQHF TGTGCCAGCAGCGCCCGGGACAGGGGACTCAATCAGCCCCAGCATTTT
15 - TRBJ2-1 TRBD2 TRBV28 CASTKASGGAYEQFF TGTGCCAGCACCAAGGCTAGCGGGGGGGCCTATGAGCAGTTCTTC
18 - TRBJ1-1 TRBD1 TRBV7-9 CASSGRDRGIEGNTEAFF TGTGCCAGCAGCGGGCGGGACAGGGGCATCGAGGGGAACACTGAAGCTTTCTTT
11 - TRBJ2-5 - TRBV5-4 CASSFQETQYF TGTGCCAGCAGCTTCCAAGAGACCCAGTACTTC
15 - TRBJ1-6 TRBD1 TRBV6-6 CASLTTGGMNSPLHF TGTGCCAGTCTCACAACAGGGGGCATGAATTCACCCCTCCACTTT
14 - TRBJ2-5 - TRBV19 CASSKVNFPETQYF TGTGCCAGTAGTAAGGTCAACTTCCCGGAGACCCAGTACTTC
13 - TRBJ1-1 TRBD1 TRBV28 CASTLLTGVRAFF TGTGCCAGCACCCTACTGACAGGGGTTCGAGCTTTCTTT
11 - TRBJ2-1 - TRBV7-2 CASSENNEQFF TGTGCCAGCAGCGAAAACAATGAGCAGTTCTTC
14 - TRBJ2-2 TRBD1 TRBV5-1 CASSGTVNTGELFF TGCGCCAGCTCCGGGACAGTCAACACCGGGGAGCTGTTTTTT
15 - TRBJ2-7 - TRBV23-1 CASSLLRDGTYEQYF TGCGCCAGCAGTCTCTTGCGGGACGGGACCTACGAGCAGTACTTC
14 - TRBJ2-7 - TRBV5-1 CASSLDNSPYEQYF TGCGCCAGCAGCTTGGACAATTCCCCCTACGAGCAGTACTTC
13 - TRBJ2-7 - TRBV28 CATRDGFSYEQYF TGTGCCACTAGGGACGGATTCTCCTACGAGCAGTACTTC
15 - TRBJ1-2 TRBD1 TRBV19 CASRQGYSLNYGYTF TGTGCCAGTCGACAGGGATACTCTCTTAACTATGGCTACACCTTC
14 - TRBJ2-3 - TRBV10-3 CAIRDASTTDTQYF TGTGCCATCAGGGACGCCTCCACCACAGATACGCAGTATTTT